These 9 T cell receptor beta chains were all obtained from the same sample, sequenced in a study of OX40 agonist ivuxolimab in advanced cancers. TCRdb keeps only in-frame clones here, not all; method: immunoSEQ multiplex PCR. The data contain approximately 81,000 clones, more than 70% of them seen just once; the ten biggest clones take up about 0.52%. Material: CD4+ or CD8+ T cells sorted from blood, obtained in a trial of the OX40 agonist ivuxolimab. These receptors were taken from an adult with an advanced solid tumor such as melanoma, head and neck, liver or kidney cancer.

The J gene is TRBJ2-1, the V gene TRBV2; D may be TRBD1 or TRBD2 (5 bases each). Trimming took off 7 bases at V and 1 base at J, with 14 bases between the two ends. The CDR3 length is 15 residues. Germline V gene lookup returns CDR1 SNHLY and CDR2 FYNNEI. The CDR3 nucleotides read TGTGCCAGCACTATGGAGGCAGGGTCCTACAATGAGCAGTTCTTC. It specifies CASTMEAGSYNEQFF.

V is TRBV18 and J is TRBJ2-5; D is uncertain. Germline values: CDR1 KGHSH, CDR2 LQKENI. Deletions cut 0 bases from V and 5 bases from J, with 10 bases between. This CDR3 spans 14 amino acids. CDR3 nucleotide sequence: TGTGCCAGCTCACCACCGAGGCTAGGGGAGACCCAGTACTTC. Translation gives CASSPPRLGETQYF.

The CDR3 DNA reads TGTGCCAGCAGCCTGGACGGGATTGGGGAGCAGTTCTTC. It yields the protein CASSLDGIGEQFF. The rearrangement uses TRBV5-4 and TRBJ2-1; the D gene is possibly TRBD2 (5 bases). V dropped 4 bases and J dropped 10 bases, with 15 bases sitting between them. The CDR3 extends over 13 amino acids. CDR1 and CDR2 from the germline V gene are SGHNT and YYREEE (reference sequence).

The gene calls are TRBV5-1 and TRBJ2-5; 7 nucleotides agree with TRBD1. CDR3 size: 15 residues. Germline V gives CDR1 SGHRS, CDR2 YFSETQ. The junction had 11 bases not matched to a gene; V was cut back by 0 bases and J by 9 bases. DNA for the CDR3: TGCGCCAGCAGCTTGGAAGGGGCAGGGGGAACGGCCCAGTACTTC. It is translated as CASSLEGAGGTAQYF.

The rearrangement links TRBV19 to TRBJ1-1; maybe TRBD1 (6 bases). The CDR3 has 14 amino acids. V lost 10 bases, J lost 6 bases, and 21 bases lay in between. CDR1 LNHDA and CDR2 SQIVND come from the germline V gene (reference sequence). CDR3 DNA: TGTGCCACGTCCCCCACGAGACAGGATCCTGAAGCTTTCTTT. This translates into CATSPTRQDPEAFF.

V usage is TRBV28 and J usage is TRBJ1-5; D remains ambiguous. The germline V gene has CDR1 MDHEN and CDR2 SYDVKM. CDR3 size: 16 residues. The V and J ends lost 3 bases and 2 bases respectively, with 14 bases between them. The CDR3 DNA reads TGTGCCAGCAGTTTGTCGGGTCTCGAGGGCAATCAGCCCCAGCATTTT. It translates to CASSLSGLEGNQPQHF.

This sequence joins TRBV7-9 and TRBJ2-2; D unresolved. V dropped 4 bases and J dropped 0 bases, with 0 bases sitting between them. From germline, CDR1 is SEHNR and CDR2 FQNEAQ (reference sequence). The length of the CDR3 is 12 residues. CDR3 protein: CASSSNTGELFF. Written as DNA, the CDR3 is TGTGCCAGCAGCTCGAACACCGGGGAGCTGTTTTTT.

The genes are TRBV7-9 and TRBJ2-1; possible D gene TRBD1, 6 bases. Per germline, CDR1 SEHNR and CDR2 FQNEAQ (reference sequence). CDR3 size: 15 residues. V lost 5 bases and J 0 bases, leaving 11 bases between the germline ends. In DNA, the CDR3 is TGTGCCAGCAGCAACAGGGCTAGCTCCTACAATGAGCAGTTCTTC. It is translated as CASSNRASSYNEQFF.

DNA for the CDR3: TGTGCCAGCAGCTGGAGGACAGCGACCTACGAGCAGTACTTC. This sequence encodes CASSWRTATYEQYF. J is TRBJ2-7 and V is TRBV7-8; TRBD1 might be the D (6 bases). From germline, CDR1 is SGHVS and CDR2 FQNEAQ. CDR3 length: 14 amino acids. Between the trimmed V and J ends, which lost 4 bases and 2 bases, there was a span of 12 bases.